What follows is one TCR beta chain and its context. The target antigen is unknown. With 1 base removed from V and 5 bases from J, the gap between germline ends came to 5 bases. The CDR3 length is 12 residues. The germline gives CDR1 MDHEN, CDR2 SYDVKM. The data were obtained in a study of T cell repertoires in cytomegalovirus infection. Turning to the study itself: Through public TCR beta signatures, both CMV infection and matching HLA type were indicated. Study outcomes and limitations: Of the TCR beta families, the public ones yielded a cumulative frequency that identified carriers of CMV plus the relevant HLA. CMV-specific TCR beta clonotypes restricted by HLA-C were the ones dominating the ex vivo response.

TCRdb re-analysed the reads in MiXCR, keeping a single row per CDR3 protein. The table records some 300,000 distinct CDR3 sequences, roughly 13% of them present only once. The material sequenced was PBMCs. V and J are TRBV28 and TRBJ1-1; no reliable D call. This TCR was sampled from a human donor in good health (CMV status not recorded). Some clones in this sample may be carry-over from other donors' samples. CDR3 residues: CASSLLDTEAFF. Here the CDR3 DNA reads TGTGCCAGCAGTTTATTAGATACTGAAGCTTTCTTT.